These 10 T cell receptor beta chains share one sample of origin, sequenced in a study of blood T cell repertoires in COVID-19. Produced via immunoSEQ multiplex PCR; TCRdb's table is partial and in-frame only. Of more than 300,000 clones listed, 75% to 90% are singletons. Source material: PBMCs or T cells enriched from blood (not recorded which). The receptors were gathered from a woman aged 45-60 years who had recovered from COVID-19.

The chain carries TRBV18 and TRBJ2-6; 8 bases align to TRBD1. The germline gives CDR1 KGHSH, CDR2 LQKENI. The CDR3 is made up of 17 amino acids. V shed 0 bases and J 2 bases; nucleotides not matched to a gene: 3. The CDR3 DNA follows: TGTGCCAGCTCACCACCGGACAGGGCGGCTGGGGCCAACGTCCTGACTTTC. It codes for CASSPPDRAAGANVLTF.

The CDR3 spells CASSQPGASPLHF. The CDR3 DNA follows: TGCGCCAGCAGCCAACCGGGTGCCTCACCCCTCCACTTT. V gene TRBV4-3 combines with J gene TRBJ1-6; unclear D gene. This CDR3 region has 13 residues. CDR1 LGHNA and CDR2 YSLEER come from the germline V gene. Between the trimmed V and J ends, which lost 2 bases and 10 bases, there was a span of 9 bases.

This sequence joins TRBV7-3 and TRBJ2-1; the match to TRBD2 covers 11 bases. The CDR3 has 16 residues. With V trimmed by 4 bases and J by 11 bases, 13 bases remained unmatched. CDR1 SGHTA and CDR2 FQGTGA come from the germline V gene. The CDR3 nucleotides are TGTGCCAGCAGCTGGGCCGAAGGGACTAGCGGAAATAAGCAGTTCTTC. This translates into CASSWAEGTSGNKQFF. Full variable domain (remainder filled in from reference TRBV7-3 and TRBJ2-1): GAGVSQTPSNKVTEKGKYVELRCDPISGHTALYWYRQSLGQGPEFLIYFQGTGAADDSGLPNDRFFAVRPEGSVSTLKIQRTERGDSAVYLCASSWAEGTSGNKQFFGPGTRLTVL.

V is TRBV7-2 and J is TRBJ2-5; 7 nucleotides match TRBD1. With 5 bases clipped from V and 3 bases from J, the junction kept 3 bases outside the gene matches. Germline V CDR1 and CDR2: SGHTA, FQGNSA. This CDR3 contains 13 residues. CDR3 sequence (DNA): TGTGCCAGCAGCGTTGGGACAGAAGAGACCCAGTACTTC. It encodes CASSVGTEETQYF.

The chain carries TRBV5-6 and TRBJ2-7; TRBD2 matches 11 bases. The J segment lost 7 bases and the V segment lost 5 bases, leaving 8 bases of the junction unmatched. The CDR3 runs 14 residues. Per germline, CDR1 SGHDT and CDR2 YYEEEE. CDR3 loop: CASRLAGGPGEQYF. CDR3 in DNA: TGTGCCAGCAGATTAGCGGGAGGGCCGGGGGAGCAGTACTTC.

The gene calls are TRBV19 and TRBJ1-5; TRBD1 might be the D (5 bases). The CDR3 consists of 15 residues. The germline CDR1 and CDR2 sequences are LNHDA and SQIVND (reference sequence). V was cut by 10 bases and J by 4 bases, with 20 bases left in between. CDR3: CATSNAGTTNQPQHF. The CDR3 coding sequence is TGTGCCACTTCAAACGCAGGGACTACAAATCAGCCCCAGCATTTT.

In this sample, this clone turned up once. The rearrangement uses TRBV5-4 and TRBJ1-3; TRBD1 might be the D (5 bases). This CDR3 is built from 15 residues. Germline assignment: CDR1 SGHNT and CDR2 YYREEE (reference sequence). Trimming removed 4 bases at V and 4 bases at J, with 15 bases between. The DNA of the CDR3 is TGTGCCAGCAGCCCCGACAGTACGAGGGGAAACACCATATATTTT. Translated, it gives CASSPDSTRGNTIYF.

This clone was observed a few times. V and J are TRBV7-2 and TRBJ1-5; 11 nucleotides match TRBD1. After removal of 0 bases from V and 11 bases from J, the junction contained 6 bases not matched to a gene. The germline V gene encodes CDR1 SGHTA and CDR2 FQGNSA. The CDR3 covers 15 residues. The CDR3 region has the DNA TGTGCCAGCAGCTTAGCGGGACAGGGGGTCCGAGCCCAGCATTTT. Translating gives CASSLAGQGVRAQHF. Looking up the rest from reference TRBV7-2 and TRBJ1-5 gives the full variable domain: GAGVSQSPSNKVTEKGKDVELRCDPISGHTALYWYRQSLGQGLEFLIYFQGNSAPDKSGLPSDRFSAERTGGSVSTLTIQRTQQEDSAVYLCASSLAGQGVRAQHFGDGTRLSIL.

The chain couples TRBV6-1 to TRBJ1-1; the D is unclear. From germline, CDR1 is MNHNS and CDR2 SASEGT. This CDR3 spans 15 amino acids. The V end lost 4 bases, the J end lost 0 bases, and 12 bases lay between the germline ends. The CDR3 is CASSGYRGMNTEAFF. The CDR3 bases are TGTGCCAGCAGTGGCTATAGAGGAATGAACACTGAAGCTTTCTTT.

As DNA, the CDR3 is TGTGCCAGCAGTTACTTACAGGGGAGTTCTGAAGCTTTCTTT. Its translation is CASSYLQGSSEAFF. The chain uses TRBV27 and TRBJ1-1; 7 bases line up with TRBD1. With 4 bases clipped from V and 6 bases from J, the junction kept 8 bases outside the gene matches. Germline V gene lookup returns CDR1 MNHEY and CDR2 SMNVEV (reference sequence). This CDR3 is 14 amino acids long.